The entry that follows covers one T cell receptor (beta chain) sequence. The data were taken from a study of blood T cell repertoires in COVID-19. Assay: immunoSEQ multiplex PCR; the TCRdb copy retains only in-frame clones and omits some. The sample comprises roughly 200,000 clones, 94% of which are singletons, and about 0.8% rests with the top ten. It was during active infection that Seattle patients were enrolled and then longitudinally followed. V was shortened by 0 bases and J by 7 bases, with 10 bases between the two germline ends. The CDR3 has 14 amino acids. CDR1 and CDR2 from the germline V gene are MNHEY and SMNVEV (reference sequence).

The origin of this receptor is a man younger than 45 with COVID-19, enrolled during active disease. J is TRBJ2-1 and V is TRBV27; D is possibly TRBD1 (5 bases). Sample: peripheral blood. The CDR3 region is CASSLSTVPNEQFF. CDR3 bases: TGTGCCAGCAGTTTATCGACAGTACCGAATGAGCAGTTCTTC.